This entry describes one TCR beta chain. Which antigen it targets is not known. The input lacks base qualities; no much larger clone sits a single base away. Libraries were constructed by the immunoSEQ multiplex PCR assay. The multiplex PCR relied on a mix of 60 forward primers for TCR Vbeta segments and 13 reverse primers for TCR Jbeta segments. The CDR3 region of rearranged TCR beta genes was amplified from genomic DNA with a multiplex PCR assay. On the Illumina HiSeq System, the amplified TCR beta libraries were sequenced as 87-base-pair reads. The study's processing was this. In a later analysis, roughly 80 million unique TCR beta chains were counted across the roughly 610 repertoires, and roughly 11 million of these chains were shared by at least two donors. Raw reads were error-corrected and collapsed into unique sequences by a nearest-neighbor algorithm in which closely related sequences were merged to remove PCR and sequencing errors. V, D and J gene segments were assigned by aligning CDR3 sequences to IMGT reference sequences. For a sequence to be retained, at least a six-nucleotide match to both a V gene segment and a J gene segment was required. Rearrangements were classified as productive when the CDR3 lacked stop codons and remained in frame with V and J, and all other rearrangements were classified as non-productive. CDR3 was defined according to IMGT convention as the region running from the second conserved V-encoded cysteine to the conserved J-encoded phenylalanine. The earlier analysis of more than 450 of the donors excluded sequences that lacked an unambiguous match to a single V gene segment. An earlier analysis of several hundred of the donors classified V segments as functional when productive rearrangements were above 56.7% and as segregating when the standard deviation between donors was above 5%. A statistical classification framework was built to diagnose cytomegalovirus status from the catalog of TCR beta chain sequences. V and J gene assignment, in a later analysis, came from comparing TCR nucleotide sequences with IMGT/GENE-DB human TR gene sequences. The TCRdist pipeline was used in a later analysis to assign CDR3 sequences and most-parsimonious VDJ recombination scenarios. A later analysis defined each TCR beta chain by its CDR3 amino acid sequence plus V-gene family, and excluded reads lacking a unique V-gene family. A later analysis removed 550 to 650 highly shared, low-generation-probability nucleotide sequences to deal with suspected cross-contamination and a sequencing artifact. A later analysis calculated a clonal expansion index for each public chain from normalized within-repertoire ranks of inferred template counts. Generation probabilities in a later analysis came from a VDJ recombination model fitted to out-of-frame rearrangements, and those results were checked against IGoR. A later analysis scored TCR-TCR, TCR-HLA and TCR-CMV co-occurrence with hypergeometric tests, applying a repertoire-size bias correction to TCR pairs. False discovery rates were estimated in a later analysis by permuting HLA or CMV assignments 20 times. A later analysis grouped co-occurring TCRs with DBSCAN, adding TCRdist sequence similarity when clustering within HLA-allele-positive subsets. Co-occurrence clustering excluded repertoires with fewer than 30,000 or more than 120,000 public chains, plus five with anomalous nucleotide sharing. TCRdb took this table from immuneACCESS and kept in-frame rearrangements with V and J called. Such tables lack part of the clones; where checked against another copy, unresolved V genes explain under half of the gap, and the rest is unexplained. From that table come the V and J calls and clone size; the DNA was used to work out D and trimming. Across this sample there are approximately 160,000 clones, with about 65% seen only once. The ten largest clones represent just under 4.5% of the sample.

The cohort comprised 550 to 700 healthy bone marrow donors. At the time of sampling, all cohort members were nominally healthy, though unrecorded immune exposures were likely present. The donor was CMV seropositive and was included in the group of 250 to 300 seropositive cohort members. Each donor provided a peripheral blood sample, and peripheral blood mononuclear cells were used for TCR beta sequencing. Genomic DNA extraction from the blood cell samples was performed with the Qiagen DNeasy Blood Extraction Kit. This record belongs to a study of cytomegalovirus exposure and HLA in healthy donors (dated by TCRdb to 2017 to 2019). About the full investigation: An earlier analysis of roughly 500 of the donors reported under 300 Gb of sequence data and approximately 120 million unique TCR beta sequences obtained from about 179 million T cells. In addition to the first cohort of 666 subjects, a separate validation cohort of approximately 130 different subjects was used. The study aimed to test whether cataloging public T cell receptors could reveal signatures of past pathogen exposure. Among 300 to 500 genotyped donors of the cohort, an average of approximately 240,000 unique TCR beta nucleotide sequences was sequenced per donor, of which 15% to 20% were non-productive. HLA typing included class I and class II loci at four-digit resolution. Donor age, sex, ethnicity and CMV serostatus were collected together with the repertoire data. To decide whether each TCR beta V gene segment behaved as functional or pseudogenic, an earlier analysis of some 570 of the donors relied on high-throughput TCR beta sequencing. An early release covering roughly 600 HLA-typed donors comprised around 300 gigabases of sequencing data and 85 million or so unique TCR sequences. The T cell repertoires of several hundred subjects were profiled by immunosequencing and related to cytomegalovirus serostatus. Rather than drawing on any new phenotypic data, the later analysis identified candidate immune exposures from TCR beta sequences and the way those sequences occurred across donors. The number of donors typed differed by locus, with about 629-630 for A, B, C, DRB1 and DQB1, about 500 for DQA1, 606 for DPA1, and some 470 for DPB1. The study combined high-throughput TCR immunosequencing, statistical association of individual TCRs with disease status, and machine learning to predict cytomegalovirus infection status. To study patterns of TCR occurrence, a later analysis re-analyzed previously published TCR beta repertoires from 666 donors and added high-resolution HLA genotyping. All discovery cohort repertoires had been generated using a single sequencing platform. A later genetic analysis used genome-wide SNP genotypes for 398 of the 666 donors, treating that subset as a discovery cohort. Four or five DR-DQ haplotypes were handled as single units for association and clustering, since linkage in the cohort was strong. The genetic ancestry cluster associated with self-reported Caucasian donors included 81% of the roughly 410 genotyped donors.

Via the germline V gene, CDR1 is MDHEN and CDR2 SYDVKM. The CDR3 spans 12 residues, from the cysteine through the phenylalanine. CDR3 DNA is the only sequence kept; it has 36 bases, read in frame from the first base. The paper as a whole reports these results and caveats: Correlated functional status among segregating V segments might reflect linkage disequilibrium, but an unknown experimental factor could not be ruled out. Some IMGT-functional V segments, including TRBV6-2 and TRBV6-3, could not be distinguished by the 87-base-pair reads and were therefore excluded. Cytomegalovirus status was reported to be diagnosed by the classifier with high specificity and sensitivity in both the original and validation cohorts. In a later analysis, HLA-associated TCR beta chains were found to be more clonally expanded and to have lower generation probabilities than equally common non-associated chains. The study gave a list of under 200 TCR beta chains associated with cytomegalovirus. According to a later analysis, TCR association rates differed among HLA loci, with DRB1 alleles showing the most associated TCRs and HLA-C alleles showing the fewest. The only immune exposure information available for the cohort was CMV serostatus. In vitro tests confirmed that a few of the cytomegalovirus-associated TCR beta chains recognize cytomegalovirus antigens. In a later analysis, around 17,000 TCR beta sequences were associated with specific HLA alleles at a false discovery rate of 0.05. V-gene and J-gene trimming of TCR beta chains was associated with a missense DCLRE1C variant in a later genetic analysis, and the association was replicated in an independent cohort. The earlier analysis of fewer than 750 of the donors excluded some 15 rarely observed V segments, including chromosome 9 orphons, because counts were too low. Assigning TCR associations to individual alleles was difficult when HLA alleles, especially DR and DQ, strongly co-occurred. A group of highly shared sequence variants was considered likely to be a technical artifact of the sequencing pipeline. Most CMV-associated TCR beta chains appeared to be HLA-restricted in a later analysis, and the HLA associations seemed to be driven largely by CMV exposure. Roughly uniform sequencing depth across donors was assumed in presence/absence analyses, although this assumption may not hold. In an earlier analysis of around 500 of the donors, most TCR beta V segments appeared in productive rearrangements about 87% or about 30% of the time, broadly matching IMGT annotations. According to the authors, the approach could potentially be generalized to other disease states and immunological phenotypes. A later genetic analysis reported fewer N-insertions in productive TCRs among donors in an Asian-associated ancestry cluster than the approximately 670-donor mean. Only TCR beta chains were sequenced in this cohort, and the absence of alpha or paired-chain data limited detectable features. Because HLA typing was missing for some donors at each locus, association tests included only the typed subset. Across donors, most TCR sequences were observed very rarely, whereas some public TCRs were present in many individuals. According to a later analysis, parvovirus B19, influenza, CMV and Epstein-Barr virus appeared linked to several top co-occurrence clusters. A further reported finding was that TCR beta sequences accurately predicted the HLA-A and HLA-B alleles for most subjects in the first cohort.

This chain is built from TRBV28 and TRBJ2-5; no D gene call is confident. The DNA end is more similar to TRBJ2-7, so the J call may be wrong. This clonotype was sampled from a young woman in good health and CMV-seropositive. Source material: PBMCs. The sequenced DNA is TGTGCCAGCAGCCCTGAAATTTACGAGCAGTACTTC. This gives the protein CASSPEIYEQYF.